A single sample gave rise to the 22 T cell receptor beta chains below, sequenced in a study of cytomegalovirus exposure and HLA in healthy donors. This PCR relied on a set of 60 Vbeta primers and 13 Jbeta primers. The data were produced by immunoSEQ multiplex PCR, yet TCRdb's version contains in-frame clones alone and is incomplete. The data hold just over 150,000 clones, with 70% to 90% observed a single time. Source material: PBMCs. Every receptor here comes from a man younger than 30 in good health and CMV-seropositive.

The chain uses TRBV7-8 and TRBJ1-5; D uncertain. Trimming left V 6 bases short and J 5 bases short, with 11 bases between. The CDR3 is made up of 13 amino acids. Germline V gene sequence: CDR1 SGHVS, CDR2 FQNEAQ. This CDR3 reads CASSGLYDQPQHF. The CDR3 coding sequence is TGTGCCAGCAGTGGACTTTATGATCAGCCCCAGCATTTT.

This clone was observed a single time. The chain joins TRBV4-1 to TRBJ2-3; 11 bases match TRBD2. The CDR3 sequence is 19 residues long. V dropped 1 base and J dropped 6; count of bases not matched to a gene: 15. Germline CDR1 is MGHRA and CDR2 is YSYEKL. The CDR3 here is CASSQGSGVLAGEEDTQYF. CDR3 DNA sequence: TGCGCCAGCAGCCAAGGTTCGGGTGTACTAGCGGGGGAGGAGGATACGCAGTATTTT.

The chain is built from TRBV27 and TRBJ2-1; a possible D gene is TRBD2 (6 bases). The length of the CDR3 is 16 residues. Germline V gives CDR1 MNHEY, CDR2 SMNVEV (reference sequence). The V gene lost 0 bases and the J gene lost 6 bases, with 15 bases spanning the gap. CDR3 loop: CASSLSARGFPNEQFF. The CDR3 DNA sequence: TGTGCCAGCAGTTTATCGGCGCGGGGTTTTCCCAATGAGCAGTTCTTC.

The chain joins TRBV6-4 to TRBJ1-1; D not certain. V was clipped by 3 bases and J by 2 bases, with 7 bases between them. CDR3 length equals 13 residues. Germline V lookup: CDR1 MRHNA, CDR2 SNTAGT. CDR3 nucleotides: TGTGCCAGCAGTGAAACAGAAAACACTGAAGCTTTCTTT. Protein: CASSETENTEAFF.

The gene calls are TRBV11-2 and TRBJ2-3; D perhaps matches TRBD2 (6 bases). The V end lost 4 bases, the J end lost 3 bases, and 14 bases lay between the germline ends. The CDR3 totals 15 residues. Germline V lookup: CDR1 SGHAT, CDR2 FQNNGV. CDR3 sequence (DNA): TGTGCCAGCAGCTCCCTCCCGGGGAGGACAGATACGCAGTATTTT. Translating it yields CASSSLPGRTDTQYF.

This chain joins TRBV7-2 and TRBJ2-5; 9 bases fit TRBD2. This CDR3 has 16 amino acids. Per the germline V gene, CDR1 is SGHTA and CDR2 is FQGNSA. V trimming: 3 bases; J trimming: 5 bases; junction bases outside the gene matches: 10. As DNA, the CDR3 is TGTGCCAGCAGCTTGCAAGCGGGGGCGGGAGGGGAGACCCAGTACTTC. This codes for CASSLQAGAGGETQYF.

Of note for this clone: Other DNA sequences in this specimen translate into the identical CDR3. The gene calls are TRBV19 and TRBJ2-7; D perhaps matches TRBD1 (5 bases). This CDR3 has 14 residues. Germline V CDR1 and CDR2: LNHDA, SQIVND (reference sequence). Trimming shortened V by 1 base and J by 1 base, and 8 bases separated the two germline ends. The CDR3 loop reads CASSIAAGSYEQYF. CDR3 nucleotides: TGTGCCAGTAGTATAGCCGCAGGGTCCTACGAGCAGTACTTC.

The table lists this clone with a few counts. The chain has TRBV7-8 and TRBJ1-2; TRBD1 matches at 8 bases. Germline values: CDR1 SGHVS, CDR2 FQNEAQ. V shed 3 bases and J 7 bases; nucleotides not matched to a gene: 10. This CDR3 has 15 residues. The CDR3 protein is CASSFGAGGVGGYTF. CDR3 nucleotides: TGTGCCAGCAGCTTTGGGGCAGGGGGCGTCGGTGGCTACACCTTC.

The gene calls are TRBV11-2 and TRBJ2-5, with TRBD1 matching 7 bases. Germline CDR1 is SGHAT and CDR2 is FQNNGV. Trimming took 1 base from V and 4 from J; bases not matched to a gene: 6. The CDR3 is 15 amino acids. CDR3 nucleotides: TGTGCCAGCAGCTTAGGGACAGGTATTGGAGAGACCCAGTACTTC. Amino acids: CASSLGTGIGETQYF.

V and J are TRBV7-3 and TRBJ2-2; TRBD2 might be the D (5 bases). CDR1 and CDR2 from the germline V gene are SGHTA and FQGTGA. The CDR3 runs 11 residues. V was trimmed by 4 bases and J by 9 bases, leaving 6 bases between them. The CDR3 DNA sequence: TGTGCCAGCAGCTCCGGGAGGGAGCTGTTTTTT. It is translated as CASSSGRELFF.

The rearrangement links TRBV7-9 to TRBJ1-6, with TRBD1 matching 10 bases. The CDR3 extends over 15 amino acids. The germline V gene has CDR1 SEHNR and CDR2 FQNEAQ (reference sequence). V dropped 0 bases and J dropped 10; count of bases not matched to a gene: 3. This CDR3 is CASSLAGQGISPLHF. DNA of the CDR3: TGTGCCAGCAGCTTAGCGGGACAGGGGATATCACCCCTCCACTTT.

This clone has only one observation. The chain recombines TRBV27 with TRBJ1-5; D not certain. Trimming stripped 3 bases from V and 3 bases from J, with 9 bases between. CDR3 length equals 14 residues. Germline CDR1 reads MNHEY; CDR2 reads SMNVEV (reference sequence). As DNA, the CDR3 is TGTGCCAGCAGTTTTGTGGCCAACAATCAGCCCCAGCATTTT. This sequence encodes CASSFVANNQPQHF.

This clone was counted a single time. Other nucleotide sequences from this sample produce the same CDR3. The chain recombines TRBV2 with TRBJ1-1, with D perhaps matching TRBD1 (5 bases). CDR1 SNHLY and CDR2 FYNNEI come from the germline V gene. The CDR3 extends over 16 amino acids. The ends were cut back, 7 bases at V and 2 bases at J, with 20 bases in the middle. The CDR3 reads CASKGPGPDKNTEAFF. The CDR3 DNA reads TGTGCCAGCAAGGGGCCGGGCCCAGACAAAAACACTGAAGCTTTCTTT.

As to this clone: Other DNA sequences within the sample encode an identical CDR3. J is TRBJ2-2 and V is TRBV4-3; D call uncertain. V lost 1 base to trimming and J lost 5 bases, with 8 bases between them. The CDR3 consists of 14 residues. Germline V gives CDR1 LGHNA, CDR2 YSLEER. The CDR3 sequence: CASSQGPVTGELFF. The DNA for the CDR3 is TGCGCCAGCAGCCAAGGCCCAGTAACCGGGGAGCTGTTTTTT.

In this sample, this clone turned up a few times. The rearrangement joins TRBV6-5 to TRBJ2-7, with a tentative D call TRBD1 (5 bases). The CDR3 is made up of 15 amino acids. The germline V gene encodes CDR1 MNHEY and CDR2 SVGAGI. Trimming left V 0 bases short and J 2 bases short, with 11 bases between. The CDR3: CASSYSKQVAYEQYF. The CDR3 nucleotides read TGTGCCAGCAGTTACTCGAAACAGGTGGCCTACGAGCAGTACTTC.

This chain connects TRBV19 to TRBJ2-5, with D tentatively TRBD1 (6 bases). Deletions cut 5 bases from V and 5 bases from J, with 21 bases between. The CDR3 covers 16 residues. The germline gives CDR1 LNHDA, CDR2 SQIVND (reference sequence). The DNA of the CDR3 is TGTGCCAGTAGTCTACTAACAGGGATCGGGGAGGAGACCCAGTACTTC. Translated: CASSLLTGIGEETQYF.

The chain uses TRBV27 and TRBJ1-1; D is unresolved. This CDR3 contains 13 residues. Germline V gene sequence: CDR1 MNHEY, CDR2 SMNVEV (reference sequence). V was clipped by 2 bases and J by 2 bases, with 6 bases between them. The CDR3 loop is CASSLGGNTEAFF. For the CDR3, the DNA is TGTGCCAGCAGTTTAGGAGGTAACACTGAAGCTTTCTTT.

The rearrangement links TRBV5-8 to TRBJ2-7; 8 nucleotides align to TRBD1. V trimming: 7 bases; J trimming: 5 bases; junction bases outside the gene matches: 8. CDR3 length: 13 amino acids. Germline V lookup: CDR1 SGHTS, CDR2 YDEGEE. The CDR3: CASGRTGHHEQYF. CDR3 nucleotide sequence: TGTGCCAGCGGCCGGACAGGGCACCACGAGCAGTACTTC.

This clone was recorded once. The J gene is TRBJ2-4, the V gene TRBV6-1; 9 positions agree with TRBD1. The CDR3 totals 16 residues. J lost 1 base, V lost 4 bases, and 5 bases had no gene match. Germline CDR1 and CDR2: MNHNS and SASEGT. The CDR3 DNA sequence: TGTGCCAGCAGTGTGACAGGGGGGAAGGCCAAAAACATTCAGTACTTC. Translation gives CASSVTGGKAKNIQYF.

V gene TRBV4-3 combines with J gene TRBJ1-2, with 7 nucleotides matching TRBD1. CDR3 length: 14 amino acids. The germline V gene encodes CDR1 LGHNA and CDR2 YSLEER. V lost 0 bases, J lost 7 bases, and 5 bases stayed unmatched. The CDR3: CASSQEQGIGGYTF. For the CDR3, the DNA is TGCGCCAGCAGCCAAGAACAGGGGATTGGTGGCTACACCTTC.

This clone was detected only once. The rearrangement uses TRBV10-3 and TRBJ1-3, with a tentative D call TRBD1 (5 bases). This CDR3 spans 16 amino acids. Trimming removed 0 bases from V and 4 bases from J, with 13 bases in between. Germline V gene lookup returns CDR1 ENHRY and CDR2 SYGVKD. CDR3 sequence: CAISESVGVPGNTIYF. DNA for the CDR3: TGTGCCATCAGTGAGTCAGTAGGGGTACCGGGAAACACCATATATTTT.

This clone was counted between two and nine times. The J gene is TRBJ2-3, the V gene TRBV5-1; 14 nucleotides agree with TRBD2. The CDR3 runs to 16 residues. Germline trimming cut 4 bases from V and 4 bases from J; bases unmatched to any gene: 5. CDR1 and CDR2 from the germline V gene are SGHRS and YFSETQ. DNA of the CDR3: TGCGCCAGCAGCATGGGACTAGCGGGGGACCCAGATACGCAGTATTTT. This encodes CASSMGLAGDPDTQYF.